A selection of T cell receptor beta chains follows, all from one sample in a study of T cell changes during pregnancy in multiple sclerosis. Some clones are missing from TCRdb's copy, which holds only in-frame ones; the method was immunoSEQ multiplex PCR. The sample holds 52,000 or so clones, 70% to 90% seen once. The material was CD4+ T cells from peripheral blood mononuclear cells, obtained in the first trimester of pregnancy. All receptors come from a female donor with multiple sclerosis, enrolled in a pregnancy study. CDR3s leave out the opening cysteine and the closing phenylalanine or tryptophan. Fields, in order: CDR3 protein, V gene, clone size, J gene, CDR3 length. Some rows have no size entry. The others give once, few or many, or a class for an expanded clone.

cdr3_aa: ASSQSLRDTHQETQY; v_call: TRBV23-1; clone_size: .; j_call: TRBJ2-5; cdr3_length: 15
cdr3_aa: AIRGLAGDNSYNEQF; v_call: TRBV10-3; clone_size: .; j_call: TRBJ2-1; cdr3_length: 15
cdr3_aa: ASSETGDQPQH; v_call: TRBV19; clone_size: .; j_call: TRBJ1-5; cdr3_length: 11
cdr3_aa: ASSWDSAFETQY; v_call: TRBV2; clone_size: once; j_call: TRBJ2-5; cdr3_length: 12
cdr3_aa: ASSPSGRLPEQF; v_call: TRBV25-1; clone_size: once; j_call: TRBJ2-1; cdr3_length: 12
cdr3_aa: ASSPDARSTEAF; v_call: TRBV4-2; clone_size: .; j_call: TRBJ1-1; cdr3_length: 12
cdr3_aa: AISPTGGLGETQY; v_call: TRBV10-3; clone_size: .; j_call: TRBJ2-5; cdr3_length: 13
cdr3_aa: ASTKLESPYYGYT; v_call: TRBV5-6; clone_size: .; j_call: TRBJ1-2; cdr3_length: 13
cdr3_aa: AIRGSGNTDTQY; v_call: TRBV10-3; clone_size: .; j_call: TRBJ2-3; cdr3_length: 12
cdr3_aa: ASSSPGLNTGELF; v_call: TRBV9; clone_size: .; j_call: TRBJ2-2; cdr3_length: 13
cdr3_aa: ASSQGEGANTEAF; v_call: TRBV4-1; clone_size: .; j_call: TRBJ1-1; cdr3_length: 13
cdr3_aa: ASSARTGVNEKLF; v_call: TRBV19; clone_size: .; j_call: TRBJ1-4; cdr3_length: 13
cdr3_aa: ASSQVGGGPYEQY; v_call: TRBV4-3; clone_size: .; j_call: TRBJ2-7; cdr3_length: 13
cdr3_aa: ASSMGALAKNIQY; v_call: TRBV19; clone_size: .; j_call: TRBJ2-4; cdr3_length: 13
cdr3_aa: ASSLTSGIYNEQF; v_call: TRBV7-3; clone_size: many; j_call: TRBJ2-1; cdr3_length: 13
cdr3_aa: ASSQDSNTQY; v_call: TRBV5-4; clone_size: .; j_call: TRBJ2-3; cdr3_length: 10
cdr3_aa: ASSLLGATEAF; v_call: TRBV7-3; clone_size: .; j_call: TRBJ1-1; cdr3_length: 11
cdr3_aa: ASSGGRGVQVLAQH; v_call: TRBV6-1; clone_size: few; j_call: TRBJ1-5; cdr3_length: 14
cdr3_aa: ASSVEESWANVLT; v_call: TRBV9; clone_size: .; j_call: TRBJ2-6; cdr3_length: 13
cdr3_aa: ASSLHLTSGRFYNEQF; v_call: TRBV28; clone_size: .; j_call: TRBJ2-1; cdr3_length: 16
cdr3_aa: ASSPFSGANVLT; v_call: TRBV27; clone_size: once; j_call: TRBJ2-6; cdr3_length: 12
cdr3_aa: ASSFWFGGSNQPQH; v_call: TRBV7-9; clone_size: .; j_call: TRBJ1-5; cdr3_length: 14
cdr3_aa: ASSITTSGGAKRETQY; v_call: TRBV19; clone_size: .; j_call: TRBJ2-5; cdr3_length: 16